Shown below are 9 T cell receptor beta chains from a single sample sequenced in a study of OX40 agonist ivuxolimab in advanced cancers. Profiled with immunoSEQ multiplex PCR; TCRdb holds only in-frame clones, not every one. The sample has around 15,000 clones, 86% seen once. Sequenced here: CD4+ or CD8+ T cells sorted from blood, sampled in a trial of the OX40 agonist ivuxolimab. Receptors originate from an adult with an advanced solid tumor such as melanoma, head and neck, liver or kidney cancer.

The chain carries TRBV29-1 and TRBJ1-2; 10 bases line up with TRBD1. CDR1 is SQVTM and CDR2 is ANQGSEA in the germline V gene. The CDR3 is made up of 14 amino acids. V gave up 3 bases and J gave up 2 bases; unmatched junction bases: 3. The CDR3: CSVDGDRGNYGYTF. The CDR3 nucleotides are TGCAGCGTTGATGGGGACAGGGGAAACTATGGCTACACCTTC.

This chain connects TRBV19 to TRBJ1-1; TRBD1 might be the D (5 bases). Trimming took off 5 bases at V and 5 bases at J, with 18 bases between the two ends. CDR1 and CDR2 (germline): LNHDA, SQIVND (reference sequence). This CDR3 comprises 15 residues. The CDR3 reads CASSLRDSLRTEAFF. The DNA of the CDR3 is TGTGCCAGTAGTCTCCGGGACTCTCTCCGGACTGAAGCTTTCTTT.

This chain joins TRBV7-8 and TRBJ2-3, with D unresolved. This CDR3 is 14 amino acids long. The V gene lost 2 bases and the J gene lost 4 bases, with 10 bases spanning the gap. Germline V gene data show CDR1 as SGHVS and CDR2 as FQNEAQ. CDR3 in amino acids: CASSLLPSSDTQYF. CDR3 in DNA: TGTGCCAGCAGCTTACTACCATCCTCAGATACGCAGTATTTT.

This clone came up once. The V call is TRBV6-6, the J call TRBJ1-1; possible D gene TRBD1, 6 bases. V lost 6 bases and J lost 6, with 11 bases in between. The CDR3 length is 12 residues. Germline CDR1 reads MNHNY; CDR2 reads SVGAGI (reference sequence). For the CDR3, the DNA is TGTGCCAGCAGACAGGGAGGCGCTGAAGCTTTCTTT. This codes for CASRQGGAEAFF.

Here the CDR3 DNA reads TGTGCCAGCAGCCAACTCCCAGGACAGCCCCAGTACTTC. Translated, it gives CASSQLPGQPQYF. The chain uses TRBV14 and TRBJ2-5; maybe TRBD1 (6 bases). The CDR3 runs 13 residues. Trimming removed 2 bases from V and 9 bases from J, with 13 bases in between. Germline V gene lookup returns CDR1 SGHDN and CDR2 FVKESK.

The sample holds one count of this clone. The chain carries TRBV14 and TRBJ2-5; D unclear. The CDR3 length is 14 residues. Trimming took off 1 base at V and 5 bases at J, with 11 bases between the two ends. Germline V CDR1 and CDR2: SGHDN, FVKESK. This CDR3 reads CASSQGGLSETQYF. CDR3 DNA: TGTGCCAGCAGCCAAGGCGGCTTATCGGAGACCCAGTACTTC.

This chain links TRBV2 with TRBJ2-3; D is ambiguous. Looked up from germline, CDR1 is SNHLY and CDR2 is FYNNEI. Trimming removed 4 bases from V and 6 bases from J, with 8 bases in between. The CDR3 is 12 residues long. CDR3 protein: CASSVTEDTQYF. The CDR3 coding sequence is TGTGCCAGCAGTGTAACGGAGGATACGCAGTATTTT.

The V call is TRBV2, the J call TRBJ1-3; no firm D call. CDR1 is SNHLY and CDR2 is FYNNEI in the germline V gene. V lost 8 bases and J lost 3, with 8 bases in between. The CDR3 runs 12 residues. For the CDR3, the DNA is TGTGCCAGCGGGAGGGTTGGAAACACCATATATTTT. It translates to CASGRVGNTIYF.

The rearrangement uses TRBV27 and TRBJ2-1; 12 positions agree with TRBD1. The CDR3 runs to 16 residues. Trimming at V came to 5 bases and at J to 5 bases, leaving 7 bases not matched to a gene. The germline V gene has CDR1 MNHEY and CDR2 SMNVEV (reference sequence). This CDR3 reads CASSKGQGAGDNEQFF. The CDR3 DNA sequence: TGTGCCAGCAGTAAGGGACAGGGGGCAGGGGACAATGAGCAGTTCTTC.